The present entry profiles one T cell receptor (beta chain) with its context. These data belong to a study of blood T cells in healthy people across ages. The CDR3 consists of 15 residues. Germline V CDR1 and CDR2: MNHEY, SVGEGT. V lost 1 base and J 11 bases, leaving 20 bases between the germline ends. Samples each yielded at least 5.5 micrograms of total RNA. Then a second PCR, running about 6 to 12 cycles, was carried out with a sample-barcoded 5' primer and a J-beta primer mix. All samples gave at least 2.5 million CDR3-containing paired-end reads. MiXCR, applied by TCRdb to the 5' RACE reads, yields one record per CDR3 protein. The profile shows about 1.1 million distinct CDR3 sequences, around two fifths of them singletons.

Source material: blood. This TCR came from a man aged 18 to 30 in good health. The chain couples TRBV6-2 or TRBV6-3 to TRBJ2-5, with D perhaps TRBD1 (5 bases). The CDR3 sequence: CASSYLISQGDEQYF. The DNA of the CDR3 is TGTGCCAGCAGTTACTTGATATCCCAAGGGGATGAGCAGTACTTC.